The clone carrying this TCR beta chain has only one observation. Measured with immunoSEQ multiplex PCR; TCRdb has only the in-frame clones, and not every one. This table has approximately 150,000 clones, 88% appearing once. The data were taken from a study of blood T cell repertoires in COVID-19. Between the trimmed V and J ends, which lost 5 bases and 6 bases, there was a span of 9 bases. The CDR3 is 12 residues long. Germline CDR1 SEHNR, CDR2 FQNEAQ (reference sequence). The source material was peripheral blood. The chain links TRBV7-9 to TRBJ2-3, with no clear D. The TCR originated in a man aged 60 to 75 with active or convalescent COVID-19. CDR3 sequence reads: CASSRTSDTQYF. CDR3 sequence (DNA): TGTGCCAGCAGCCGTACTTCGGATACGCAGTATTTT.